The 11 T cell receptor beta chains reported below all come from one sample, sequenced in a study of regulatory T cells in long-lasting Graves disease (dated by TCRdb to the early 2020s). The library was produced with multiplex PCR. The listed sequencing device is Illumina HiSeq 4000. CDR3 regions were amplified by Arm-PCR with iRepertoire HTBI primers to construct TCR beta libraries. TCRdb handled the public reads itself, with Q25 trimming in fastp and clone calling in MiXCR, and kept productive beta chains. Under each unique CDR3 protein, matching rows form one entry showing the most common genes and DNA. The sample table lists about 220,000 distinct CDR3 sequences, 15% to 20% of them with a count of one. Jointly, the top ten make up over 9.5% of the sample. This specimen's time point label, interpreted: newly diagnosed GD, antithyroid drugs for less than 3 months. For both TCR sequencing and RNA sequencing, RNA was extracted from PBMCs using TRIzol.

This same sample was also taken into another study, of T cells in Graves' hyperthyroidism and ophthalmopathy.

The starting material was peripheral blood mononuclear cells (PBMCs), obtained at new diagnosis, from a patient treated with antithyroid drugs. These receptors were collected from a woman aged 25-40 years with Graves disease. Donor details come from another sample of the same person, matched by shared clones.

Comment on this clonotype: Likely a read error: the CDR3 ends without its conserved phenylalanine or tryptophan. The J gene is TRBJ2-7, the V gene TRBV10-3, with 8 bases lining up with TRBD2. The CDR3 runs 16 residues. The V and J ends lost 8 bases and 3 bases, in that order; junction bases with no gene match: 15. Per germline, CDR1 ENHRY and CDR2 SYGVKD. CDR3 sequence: CAIGGLAGAVIYEQYL. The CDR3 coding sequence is TGTGCCATCGGAGGCCTAGCGGGCGCCGTCATCTACGAGCAGTACCTC.

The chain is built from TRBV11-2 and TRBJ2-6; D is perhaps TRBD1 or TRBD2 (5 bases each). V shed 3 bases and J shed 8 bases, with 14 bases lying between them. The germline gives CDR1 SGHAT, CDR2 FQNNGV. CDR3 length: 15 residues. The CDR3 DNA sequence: TGTGCCAGCAGCTTGTTGGGGACCGGGCCCAACGTCCTGACTTTC. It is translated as CASSLLGTGPNVLTF.

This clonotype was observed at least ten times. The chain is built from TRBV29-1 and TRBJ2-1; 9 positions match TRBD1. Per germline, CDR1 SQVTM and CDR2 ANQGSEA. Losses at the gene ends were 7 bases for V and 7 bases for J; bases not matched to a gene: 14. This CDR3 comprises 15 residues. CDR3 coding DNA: TGCAGCGCCAACCCATGGGACAGGGTCCTAAATGAGCAGTTCTTC. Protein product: CSANPWDRVLNEQFF.

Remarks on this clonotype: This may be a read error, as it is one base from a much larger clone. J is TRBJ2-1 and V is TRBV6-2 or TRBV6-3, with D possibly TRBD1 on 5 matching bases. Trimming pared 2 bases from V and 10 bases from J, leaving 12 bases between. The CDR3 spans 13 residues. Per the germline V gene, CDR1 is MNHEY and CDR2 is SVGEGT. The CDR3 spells CASSYDSTYEQFF. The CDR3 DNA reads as TGTGCCAGCAGTTACGACAGTACCTACGAGCAGTTCTTC.

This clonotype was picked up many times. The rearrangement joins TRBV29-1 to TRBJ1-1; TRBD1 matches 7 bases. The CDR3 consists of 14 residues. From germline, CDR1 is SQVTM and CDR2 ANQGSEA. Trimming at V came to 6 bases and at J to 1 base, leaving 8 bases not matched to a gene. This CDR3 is CSVAGTEGNTEAFF. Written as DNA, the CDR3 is TGCAGCGTGGCCGGGACAGAGGGGAACACTGAAGCTTTCTTT.

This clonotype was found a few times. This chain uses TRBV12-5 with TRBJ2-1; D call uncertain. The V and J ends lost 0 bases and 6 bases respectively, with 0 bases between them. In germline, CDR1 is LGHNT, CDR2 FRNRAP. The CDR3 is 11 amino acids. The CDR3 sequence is CASGLVNEQFF. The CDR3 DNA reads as TGTGCTAGTGGTTTGGTCAATGAGCAGTTCTTC.

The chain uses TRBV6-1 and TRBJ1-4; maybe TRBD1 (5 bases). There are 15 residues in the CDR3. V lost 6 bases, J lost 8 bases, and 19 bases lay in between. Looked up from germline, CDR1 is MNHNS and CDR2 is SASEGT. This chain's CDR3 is CASRVPGRMREKLFF. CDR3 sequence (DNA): TGTGCCAGCAGGGTCCCAGGGCGAATGCGGGAAAAACTGTTTTTT.

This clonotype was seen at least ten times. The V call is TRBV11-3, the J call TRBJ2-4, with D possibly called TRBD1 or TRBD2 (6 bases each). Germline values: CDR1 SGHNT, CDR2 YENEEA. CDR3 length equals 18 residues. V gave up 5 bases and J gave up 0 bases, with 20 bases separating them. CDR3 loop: CASSIGGFGSIAKNIQYF. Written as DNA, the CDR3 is TGTGCCAGCAGCATAGGGGGTTTCGGGAGTATAGCCAAAAACATTCAGTACTTC.

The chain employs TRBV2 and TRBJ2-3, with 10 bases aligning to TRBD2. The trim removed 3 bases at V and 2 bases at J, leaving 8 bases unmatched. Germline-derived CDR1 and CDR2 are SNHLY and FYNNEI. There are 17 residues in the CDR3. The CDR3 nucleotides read TGTGCCAGCAGTGACCCTCCCGGGACTAGCGCCACAGATACGCAGTATTTT. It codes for CASSDPPGTSATDTQYF.

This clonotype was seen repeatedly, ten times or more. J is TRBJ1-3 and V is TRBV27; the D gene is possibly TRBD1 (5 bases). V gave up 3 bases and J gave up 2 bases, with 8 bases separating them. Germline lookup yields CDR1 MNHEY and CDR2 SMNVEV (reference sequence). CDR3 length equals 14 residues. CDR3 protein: CASSFRAAGNTIYF. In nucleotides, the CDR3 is TGTGCCAGCAGTTTCAGGGCTGCTGGAAACACCATATATTTT.

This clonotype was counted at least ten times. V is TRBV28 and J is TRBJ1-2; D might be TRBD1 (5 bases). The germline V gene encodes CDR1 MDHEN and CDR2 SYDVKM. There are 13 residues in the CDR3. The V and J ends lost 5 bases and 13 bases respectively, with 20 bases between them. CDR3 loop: CASSPLGPGGPTF. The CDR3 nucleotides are TGTGCCAGCAGTCCCCTGGGTCCCGGGGGTCCCACCTTC.